The present T cell receptor (beta chain) was sequenced within a study of molecular identifiers for immune sequencing clone quantification. Study details: Four of five RNA aliquots from around 18,000 or 91,000 naive CD8 T cells were sequenced.

Libraries of bulk TCR were made by previously described methods (with listed TCR primers). Each CDR3 protein is one row after TCRdb ran MiXCR on the PCR reads. The table records more than 300,000 distinct CDR3 sequences, about 22% of them present only once. Trimming removed 4 bases from V and 3 bases from J, with 15 bases in between. CDR3 size: 15 residues. CDR1 and CDR2 from the germline V gene are MNHEY and SVGEGT. Using a CD8+CD4-CCR7+CD45RA+ phenotype, naive CD8 T cells were sorted. Study-level results: Over 99% of effector molecules, yet under 1% of naive-cell molecules, were held by clones above 20 RNA copies.

This clonotype came up a few times. Its antigen remains unknown. The rearrangement uses TRBV6-2 or TRBV6-3 and TRBJ1-2; perhaps TRBD1 as D (5 bases). The source material was naive CD8+ T cells from blood, with Jurkat cell RNA spiked in. The subset denotes: FACS-sorted CD8+CD4-CCR7+CD45RA+ naive T cells. The TCR sequence derives from a human donor in good health. Some libraries in this study had Jurkat cell RNA spiked in. CDR3 amino acids: CASSSLDNWYYGYTF. The CDR3 DNA reads as TGTGCCAGCAGTTCCCTGGACAATTGGTACTATGGCTACACCTTC.